This TCR beta chain was identified in a study of cytomegalovirus exposure and HLA in healthy donors. Study details: There were roughly 110 million unique TCR beta sequences, drawn from about 180 million T cells, in an earlier analysis.

With regard to this clone: Its antigen is unidentified.

Use of 60 Vbeta and 13 Jbeta primers characterized the PCR. The assay was immunoSEQ multiplex PCR, and TCRdb's table has in-frame clones only and misses some. In the table there are under 150,000 clones, 65% to 85% of which are singletons. Germline CDR1 reads MGHDK; CDR2 reads SYGVNS. The CDR3 runs 13 residues. V lost 1 base and J lost 4, with 8 bases in between. Overall study findings and caveats: TCR beta chain V- and J-gene trimming was linked, in a later analysis, to a missense variant in DCLRE1C.

Sequencing input: PBMCs. This clonotype originated in a woman between 40 and 55 years old in good health and CMV-seronegative. V gene TRBV25-1 combines with J gene TRBJ2-7; D unclear. CDR3 nucleotides: TGTGCCAGCAGTGAATTTGGCAGATACGAGCAGTACTTC. Residues: CASSEFGRYEQYF.